The 19 T cell receptor beta chains presented below share a single source sample, sequenced in a study of response to subunit inactivated influenza vaccine. TCRdb re-analysed the RT-PCR reads in MiXCR, keeping a single row per CDR3 protein. The profile covers fewer than 250,000 distinct CDR3 sequences, with around 15% appearing a single time and approximately 30% taken by the ten largest. The source material was CD8+ T cells sorted from PBMCs, sampled more than 4 days after vaccination. The receptors shown here come from a man between 50 and 59 years old who received an inactivated influenza vaccine.

The chain recombines TRBV6-1 with TRBJ2-3; TRBD1 aligns across 8 bases. The CDR3 covers 17 residues. The junction had 15 bases not matched to a gene; V was cut back by 5 bases and J by 5 bases. CDR1 is MNHNS and CDR2 is SASEGT in the germline V gene. The CDR3 DNA reads TGTGCCAGCAGTCAACACCCGGACAGGGACAGAAGAGATACGCAGTATTTT. Amino acid sequence: CASSQHPDRDRRDTQYF.

The V call is TRBV7-6, the J call TRBJ1-4, with D unresolved. The length of the CDR3 is 12 residues. Trimming took 3 bases from V and 13 from J, leaving 12 bases between them. The germline gives CDR1 SGHVS, CDR2 FNYEAQ. CDR3 region: CASSLGGSRLFF. The DNA of the CDR3 is TGTGCCAGCAGCTTGGGTGGGTCGAGACTGTTTTTT.

This clonotype occurred a few times. The chain recombines TRBV28 with TRBJ1-2; 9 bases match TRBD1. The CDR3 is 14 amino acids. CDR1 and CDR2 from the germline V gene are MDHEN and SYDVKM. With 6 bases clipped from V and 2 bases from J, the junction kept 4 bases outside the gene matches. The CDR3 coding sequence is TGTGCCAGCAGACAAACAGGGGGCAACTATGGCTACACCTTC. The encoded protein is CASRQTGGNYGYTF.

The sample holds a few counts of this clonotype. The chain has TRBV20-1 and TRBJ2-7; no firm D call. Between the trimmed V and J ends, which lost 0 bases and 3 bases, there was a span of 15 bases. Germline V gene sequence: CDR1 DFQATT, CDR2 SNEGSKA (reference sequence). The CDR3 is 15 amino acids. CDR3 in amino acids: CSARDELDRNYEQYF. CDR3 coding DNA: TGCAGTGCTAGAGATGAGTTGGACCGCAACTACGAGCAGTACTTC.

This clonotype came up a few times. The chain couples TRBV7-3 to TRBJ2-1, with a tentative D call TRBD2 (6 bases). This CDR3 spans 16 amino acids. V was trimmed by 2 bases and J by 3 bases, leaving 14 bases between them. Per the germline V gene, CDR1 is SGHTA and CDR2 is FQGTGA. This chain's CDR3 is CASSLYPRDRYNEQFF. DNA of the CDR3: TGTGCCAGCAGCTTATATCCGCGGGACCGCTACAATGAGCAGTTCTTC.

This clonotype was detected a few times. The chain combines TRBV6-2 or TRBV6-3 with TRBJ2-1; unclear D gene. The CDR3 has 13 amino acids. With 0 bases removed from V and 6 bases from J, the gap between germline ends came to 6 bases. Germline CDR1 is MNHEY and CDR2 is SVGEGT. The CDR3: CASSYSALNEQFF. In nucleotides, the CDR3 is TGTGCCAGCAGTTACTCGGCCCTCAATGAGCAGTTCTTC.

This clonotype came up many times. The rearrangement joins TRBV30 to TRBJ2-1; the D is unclear. Germline V gene lookup returns CDR1 GTSNPN and CDR2 SVGIG (reference sequence). This CDR3 is 13 amino acids long. V lost 8 bases, J lost 5 bases, and 16 bases lay in between. The CDR3 nucleotides read TGTGCCAACCGGGCCTTGGAGCACAATGAGCAGTTCTTC. As protein: CANRALEHNEQFF.

This clonotype is judged medium-sized. CDR3 bases: TGTGCCAGCAGCTTAGTTTTTCACCAAAACACCGGGGAGCTGTTTTTT. As protein: CASSLVFHQNTGELFF. The V gene is TRBV11-2, the J gene TRBJ2-2, with unresolved D. This CDR3 region has 16 residues. Germline loops: CDR1 SGHAT, CDR2 FQNNGV. Trimming shortened V by 1 base and J by 2 bases, and 11 bases separated the two germline ends.

This clonotype occurred many times. The CDR3 here is CSARDFGLAGGPSYEQYF. The CDR3 nucleotides read TGCAGTGCTAGAGATTTTGGGCTAGCGGGGGGCCCCTCCTACGAGCAGTACTTC. The chain joins TRBV20-1 to TRBJ2-7; TRBD2 aligns across 11 bases. The CDR3 has 18 amino acids. Germline V gene lookup returns CDR1 DFQATT and CDR2 SNEGSKA (reference sequence). J gave up 0 bases and V 0 bases, and 10 bases lay outside the gene matches.

The table lists this clonotype with many counts. The gene calls are TRBV6-6 and TRBJ2-7; D gene ambiguous. Per germline, CDR1 MNHNY and CDR2 SVGAGI (reference sequence). CDR3 length: 13 amino acids. Deletions cut 4 bases from V and 6 bases from J, with 13 bases between. CDR3 bases: TGTGCCAGCAGTTTATCGTACAAGGCCGAGCAGTACTTC. Translating it yields CASSLSYKAEQYF.

The rearrangement links TRBV12-3 or TRBV12-4 to TRBJ1-4; unclear D gene. The CDR3 totals 12 residues. Trimming pared 4 bases from V and 6 bases from J, leaving 6 bases between. In DNA, the CDR3 is TGTGCCAGCAGTTGGGGTTATGAAAAACTGTTTTTT. Its protein is CASSWGYEKLFF.

DNA for the CDR3: TGCAGCGTTGAGGGTGCCAGGGCTGGAAACACCATATATTTT. This codes for CSVEGARAGNTIYF. This chain connects TRBV29-1 to TRBJ1-3; TRBD1 might be the D (5 bases). The CDR3 spans 14 residues. Germline V CDR1 and CDR2: SQVTM, ANQGSEA. V lost 3 bases, J lost 2 bases, and 11 bases lay in between.

This clonotype came up many times. The genes are TRBV7-9 and TRBJ1-4; D is perhaps TRBD1 (5 bases). Germline CDR1 and CDR2: SEHNR and FQNEAQ (reference sequence). Deletions cut 2 bases from V and 7 bases from J, with 11 bases between. The CDR3 has 14 amino acids. The CDR3 DNA follows: TGTGCCAGCAGCTTAACCGGGGGGAGTGAAAAACTGTTTTTT. Translation gives CASSLTGGSEKLFF.

This clonotype has just a few counts. The chain combines TRBV7-9 with TRBJ2-7; D remains unclear. The CDR3 extends over 11 amino acids. V dropped 3 bases and J dropped 7 bases, with 7 bases sitting between them. Germline V gives CDR1 SEHNR, CDR2 FQNEAQ (reference sequence). CDR3 DNA: TGTGCCAGCAGCTTTCAAGGAGAGCAGTACTTC. This translates into CASSFQGEQYF.

This clonotype was found a few times. The V and J genes are TRBV12-3 or TRBV12-4 and TRBJ1-4, with D tentatively TRBD1 (5 bases). This CDR3 contains 18 residues. Trimming shortened V by 3 bases and J by 2 bases, and 19 bases separated the two germline ends. The CDR3 region is CASSFLTAGPLTNEKLFF. CDR3 nucleotides: TGTGCCAGCAGTTTTCTAACAGCAGGGCCTCTTACTAATGAAAAACTGTTTTTT.

This clonotype was picked up a small number of times. The V call is TRBV10-2, the J call TRBJ1-6; no definite D call. Germline V lookup: CDR1 WSHSY, CDR2 SAAADI. The CDR3 runs to 13 residues. V lost 4 bases to trimming and J lost 9 bases, with 10 bases between them. CDR3 region: CASSVGLRSPLHF. CDR3 in DNA: TGCGCCAGCAGTGTAGGGCTACGTTCACCCCTCCACTTT.

This clonotype was recorded at least ten times. This chain connects TRBV6-6 to TRBJ1-5, with unresolved D. The CDR3 is 12 amino acids. Trimming pared 3 bases from V and 3 bases from J, leaving 3 bases between. CDR1 is MNHNY and CDR2 is SVGAGI in the germline V gene (reference sequence). The DNA for the CDR3 is TGTGCCAGCAGTTATATCAATCAGCCCCAGCATTTT. It yields the protein CASSYINQPQHF.

A few counts support this clonotype. The CDR3 reads CSAFLGYEQYF. The DNA for the CDR3 is TGCAGTGCCTTTCTAGGCTACGAGCAGTACTTC. The gene calls are TRBV20-1 and TRBJ2-7; D uncertain. The V end was cut by 6 bases, the J end by 3 bases, with 9 bases between. Germline CDR1 and CDR2: DFQATT and SNEGSKA (reference sequence). This CDR3 is built from 11 residues.

The gene calls are TRBV11-2 and TRBJ2-7; a weak D match, TRBD1 (5 bases). The CDR3 spans 13 residues. V shed 3 bases and J shed 0 bases, with 6 bases lying between them. Germline lookup yields CDR1 SGHAT and CDR2 FQNNGV. CDR3 sequence (DNA): TGTGCCAGCAGCTTGGGGCACTCCTACGAGCAGTACTTC. Amino acid sequence: CASSLGHSYEQYF.